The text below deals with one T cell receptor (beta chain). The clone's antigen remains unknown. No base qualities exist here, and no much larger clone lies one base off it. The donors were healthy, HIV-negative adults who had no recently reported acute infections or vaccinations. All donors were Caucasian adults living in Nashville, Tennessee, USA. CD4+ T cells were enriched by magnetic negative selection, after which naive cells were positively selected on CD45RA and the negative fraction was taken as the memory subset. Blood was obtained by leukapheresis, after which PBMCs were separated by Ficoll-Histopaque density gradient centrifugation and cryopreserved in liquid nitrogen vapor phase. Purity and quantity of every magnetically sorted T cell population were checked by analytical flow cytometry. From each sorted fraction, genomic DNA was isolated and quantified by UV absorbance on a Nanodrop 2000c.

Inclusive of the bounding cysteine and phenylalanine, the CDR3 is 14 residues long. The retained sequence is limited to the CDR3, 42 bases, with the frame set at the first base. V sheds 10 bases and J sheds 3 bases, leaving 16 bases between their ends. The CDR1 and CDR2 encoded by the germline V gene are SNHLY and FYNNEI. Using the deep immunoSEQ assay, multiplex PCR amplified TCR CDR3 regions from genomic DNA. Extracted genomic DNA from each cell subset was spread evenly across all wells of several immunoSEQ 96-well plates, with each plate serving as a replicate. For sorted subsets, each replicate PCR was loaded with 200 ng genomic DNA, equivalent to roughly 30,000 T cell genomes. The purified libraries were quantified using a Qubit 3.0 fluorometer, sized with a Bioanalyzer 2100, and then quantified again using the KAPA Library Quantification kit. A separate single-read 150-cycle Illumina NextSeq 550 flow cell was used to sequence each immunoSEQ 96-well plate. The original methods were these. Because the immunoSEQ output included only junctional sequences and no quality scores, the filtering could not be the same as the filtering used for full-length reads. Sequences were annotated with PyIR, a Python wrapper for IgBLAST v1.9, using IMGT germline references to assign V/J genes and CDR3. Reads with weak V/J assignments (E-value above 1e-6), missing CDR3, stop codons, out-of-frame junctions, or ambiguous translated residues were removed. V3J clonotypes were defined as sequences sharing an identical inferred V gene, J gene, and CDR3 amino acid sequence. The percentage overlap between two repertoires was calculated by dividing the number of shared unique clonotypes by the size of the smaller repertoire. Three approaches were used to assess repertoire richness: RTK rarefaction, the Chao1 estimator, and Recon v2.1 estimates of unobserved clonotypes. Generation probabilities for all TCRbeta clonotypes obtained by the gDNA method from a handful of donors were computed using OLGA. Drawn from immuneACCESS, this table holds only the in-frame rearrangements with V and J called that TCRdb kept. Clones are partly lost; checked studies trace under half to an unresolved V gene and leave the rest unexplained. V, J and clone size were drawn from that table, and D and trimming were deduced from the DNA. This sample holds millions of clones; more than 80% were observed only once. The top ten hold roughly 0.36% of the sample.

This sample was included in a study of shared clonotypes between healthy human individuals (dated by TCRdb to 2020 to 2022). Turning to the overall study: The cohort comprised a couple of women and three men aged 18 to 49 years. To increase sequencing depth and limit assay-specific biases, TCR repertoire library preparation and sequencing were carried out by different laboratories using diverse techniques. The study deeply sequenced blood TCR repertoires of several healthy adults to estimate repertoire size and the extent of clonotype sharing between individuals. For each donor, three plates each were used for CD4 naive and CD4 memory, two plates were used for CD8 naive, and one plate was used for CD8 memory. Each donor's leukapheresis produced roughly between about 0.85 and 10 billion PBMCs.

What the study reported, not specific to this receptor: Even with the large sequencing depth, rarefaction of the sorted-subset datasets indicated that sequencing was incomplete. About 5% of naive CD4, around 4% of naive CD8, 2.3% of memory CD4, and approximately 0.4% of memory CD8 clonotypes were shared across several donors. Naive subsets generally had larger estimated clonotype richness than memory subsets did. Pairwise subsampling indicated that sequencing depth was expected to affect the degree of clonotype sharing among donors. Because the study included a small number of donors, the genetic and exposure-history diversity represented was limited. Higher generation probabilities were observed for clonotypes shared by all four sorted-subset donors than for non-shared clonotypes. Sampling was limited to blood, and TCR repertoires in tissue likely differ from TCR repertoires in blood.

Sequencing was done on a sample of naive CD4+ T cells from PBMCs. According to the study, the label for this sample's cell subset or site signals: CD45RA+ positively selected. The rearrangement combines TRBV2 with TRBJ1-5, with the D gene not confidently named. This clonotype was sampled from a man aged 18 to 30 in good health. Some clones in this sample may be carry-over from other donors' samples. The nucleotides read TGTGCCACCACCTCGGTGGGAGCCAATCAGCCCCAGCATTTT. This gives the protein CATTSVGANQPQHF. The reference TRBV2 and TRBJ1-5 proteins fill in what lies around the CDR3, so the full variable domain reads EPEVTQTPSHQVTQMGQEVILRCVPISNHLYFYWYRQILGQKVEFLVSFYNNEISEKSEIFDDQFSVERPDGSNFTLKIRSTKLEDSAMYFCATTSVGANQPQHFGDGTRLSIL.